This TCR beta chain stems from a study of patients and donors after allogeneic stem cell transplantation. There are 16 residues in the CDR3. Trimming cost V 2 bases and J 1 base, with 11 bases left between them. Germline V gives CDR1 KGHSH, CDR2 LQKENI. TCRdb re-called the RT-PCR reads with MiXCR, one entry per CDR3 protein. The sample has approximately 410,000 distinct CDR3 sequences, 15% to 20% seen once. Sequenced: blood, either unsorted or a sorted T cell fraction (not recorded which). The rearrangement joins TRBV18 to TRBJ2-2; D might be TRBD1 or TRBD2, each matching 5 bases. This clonotype originated in a human donor who was either an allogeneic HSCT recipient or a stem cell or donor lymphocyte infusion donor (not recorded which). It is not recorded whose cells these are; they may come from a transplant donor. CDR3 loop: CASSPMGRVNTGELFF. CDR3 in DNA: TGTGCCAGCTCACCAATGGGACGGGTGAACACCGGGGAGCTGTTTTTT.